The clone carrying this T cell receptor beta chain was detected many times. These data originate in a study of regulatory T cells in long-lasting Graves disease. Arm-PCR of CDR3 regions with iRepertoire HTBI primers generated TCR beta libraries. TCRdb redid the calling of the multiplex PCR reads with MiXCR, one entry per CDR3 protein. The repertoire holds around 420,000 distinct CDR3 sequences, with approximately 16% as singletons. The V gene's germline CDR1 is LGHDT and CDR2 YNNKEL (reference sequence). V lost 1 base to trimming and J lost 8 bases; unmatched junction nucleotides: 11. CDR3 length equals 17 residues. Time point meaning: newly diagnosed GD, antithyroid drugs for less than 3 months. With RNA extracted from PBMCs as input, the TCR library was made. These same data were also listed under a study on T cells in Graves' hyperthyroidism and ophthalmopathy. Per that study: During a first-round RT-PCR of the TCR CDR3, the HTBI primer set was used. Using 13 V-J features, a model discriminated ophthalmopathy from stable hyperthyroidism.

The chain has TRBV3-1 and TRBJ2-4, with 10 bases identical to TRBD2. Sequencing was performed on peripheral blood mononuclear cells (PBMCs), taken at new diagnosis, from a patient treated with antithyroid drugs. The clonotype was recovered from a woman aged 40 to 50 with Graves disease. The CDR3 spells CASSQGFSGRMGDIQYF. The CDR3 region has the DNA TGTGCCAGCAGCCAAGGATTTAGCGGGAGGATGGGGGACATTCAGTACTTC.